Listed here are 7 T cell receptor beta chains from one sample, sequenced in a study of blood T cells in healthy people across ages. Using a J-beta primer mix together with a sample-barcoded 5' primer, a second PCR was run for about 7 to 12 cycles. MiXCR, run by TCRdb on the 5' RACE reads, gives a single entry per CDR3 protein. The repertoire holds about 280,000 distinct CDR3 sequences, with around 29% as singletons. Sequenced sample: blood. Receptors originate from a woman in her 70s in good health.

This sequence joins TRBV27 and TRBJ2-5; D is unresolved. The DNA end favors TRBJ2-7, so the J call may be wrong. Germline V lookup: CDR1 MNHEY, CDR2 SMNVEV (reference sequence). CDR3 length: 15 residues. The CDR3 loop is CASSPVEGTSYEQYF. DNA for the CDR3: TGTGCCAGCAGTCCTGTGGAAGGAACGTCCTACGAGCAGTACTTC.

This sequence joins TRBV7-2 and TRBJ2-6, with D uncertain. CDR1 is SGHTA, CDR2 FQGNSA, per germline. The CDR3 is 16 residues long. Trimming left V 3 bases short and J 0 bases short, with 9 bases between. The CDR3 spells CASSLAVPSGANVLTF. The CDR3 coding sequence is TGTGCCAGCAGCTTGGCAGTGCCCTCTGGGGCCAACGTCCTGACTTTC.

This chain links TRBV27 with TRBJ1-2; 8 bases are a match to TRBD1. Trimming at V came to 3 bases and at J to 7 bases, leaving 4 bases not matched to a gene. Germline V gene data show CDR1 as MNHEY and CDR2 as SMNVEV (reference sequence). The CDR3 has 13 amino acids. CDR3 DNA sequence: TGTGCCAGCAGTTTTGGGACAGGATTTGGCTACACCTTC. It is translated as CASSFGTGFGYTF.

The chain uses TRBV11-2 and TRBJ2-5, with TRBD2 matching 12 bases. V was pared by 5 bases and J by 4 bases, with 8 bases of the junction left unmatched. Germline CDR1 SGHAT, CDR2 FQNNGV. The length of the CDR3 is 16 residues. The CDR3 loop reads CASSPRLAGATETQYF. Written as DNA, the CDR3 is TGTGCCAGCAGCCCACGACTAGCGGGAGCGACAGAGACCCAGTACTTC. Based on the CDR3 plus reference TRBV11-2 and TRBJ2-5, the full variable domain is EAGVAQSPRYKIIEKRQSVAFWCNPISGHATLYWYQQILGQGPKLLIQFQNNGVVDDSQLPKDRFSAERLKGVDSTLKIQPAKLEDSAVYLCASSPRLAGATETQYFGPGTRLLVL.

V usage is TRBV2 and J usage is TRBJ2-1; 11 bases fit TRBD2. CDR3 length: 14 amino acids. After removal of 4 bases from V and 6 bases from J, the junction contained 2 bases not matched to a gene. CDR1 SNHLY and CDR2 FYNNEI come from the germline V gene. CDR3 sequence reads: CASSVAGGLNEQFF. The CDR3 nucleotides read TGTGCCAGCAGTGTAGCGGGAGGGCTCAATGAGCAGTTCTTC.

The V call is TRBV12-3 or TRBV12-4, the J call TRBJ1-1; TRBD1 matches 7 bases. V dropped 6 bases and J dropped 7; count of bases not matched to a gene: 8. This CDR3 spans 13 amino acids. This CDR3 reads CASRSQGGIEAFF. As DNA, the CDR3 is TGTGCCAGCAGGTCCCAGGGGGGCATTGAAGCTTTCTTT.

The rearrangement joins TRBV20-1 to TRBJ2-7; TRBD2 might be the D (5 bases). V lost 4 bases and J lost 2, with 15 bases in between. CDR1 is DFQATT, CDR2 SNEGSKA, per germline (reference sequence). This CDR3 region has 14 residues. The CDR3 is CSAMAGNRPYEQYF. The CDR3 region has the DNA TGCAGTGCTATGGCCGGGAACCGGCCCTACGAGCAGTACTTC.